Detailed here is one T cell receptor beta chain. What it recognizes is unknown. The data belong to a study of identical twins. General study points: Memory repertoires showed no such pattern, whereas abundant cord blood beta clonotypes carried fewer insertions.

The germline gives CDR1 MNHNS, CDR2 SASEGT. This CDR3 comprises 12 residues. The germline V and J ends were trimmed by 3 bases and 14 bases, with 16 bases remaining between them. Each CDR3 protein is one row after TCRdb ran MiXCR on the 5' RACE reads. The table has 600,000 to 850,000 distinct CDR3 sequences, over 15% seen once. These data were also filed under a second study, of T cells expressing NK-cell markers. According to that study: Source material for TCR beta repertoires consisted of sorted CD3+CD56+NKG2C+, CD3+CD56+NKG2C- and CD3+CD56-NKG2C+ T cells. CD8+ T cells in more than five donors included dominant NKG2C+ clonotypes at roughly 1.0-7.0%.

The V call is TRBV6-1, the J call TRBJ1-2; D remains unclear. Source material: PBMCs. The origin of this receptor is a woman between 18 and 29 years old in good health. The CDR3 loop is CASSDPGSLETF. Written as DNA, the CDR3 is TGTGCCAGCAGTGACCCTGGCAGTCTCGAAACCTTC.